These 27 T cell receptor beta chains share one sample of origin, sequenced in a study of cytomegalovirus exposure and HLA in healthy donors. Primers for the PCR totalled 60 Vbeta and 13 Jbeta. Clones were read by immunoSEQ multiplex PCR, and TCRdb kept only the in-frame ones, dropping some. The repertoire has around 94,000 clones, roughly 86% of them found once; the top ten carry 10%. Source material: PBMCs. Source of these receptors: a human donor in good health.

There are a few counts of this clone. V gene TRBV4-1 combines with J gene TRBJ2-3, with TRBD2 matching over 7 bases. Germline-derived CDR1 and CDR2 are MGHRA and YSYEKL. The CDR3 totals 15 residues. V was clipped by 1 base and J by 2 bases; unmatched bases: 3. CDR3 bases: TGCGCCAGCAGCCAAGTCCTAGCGGTCACAGATACGCAGTATTTT. This encodes CASSQVLAVTDTQYF.

The rearrangement uses TRBV30 and TRBJ1-5; TRBD1 matches at 10 bases. The CDR3 consists of 16 residues. Germline-derived CDR1 and CDR2 are GTSNPN and SVGIG (reference sequence). Trimming took 2 bases from V and 8 from J; bases not matched to a gene: 12. CDR3 region: CAWSLFPGQGMEPQHF. The CDR3 DNA is TGTGCCTGGAGTCTTTTCCCGGGACAGGGGATGGAGCCCCAGCATTTT.

The chain joins TRBV7-3 to TRBJ2-3; maybe TRBD2 (7 bases). Germline CDR1 reads SGHTA; CDR2 reads FQGTGA. V lost 2 bases, J lost 2 bases, and 11 bases lay in between. The CDR3 totals 15 residues. CDR3 DNA sequence: TGTGCCAGCAGCTTATCCGGGGGGCCCACAGATACGCAGTATTTT. It encodes CASSLSGGPTDTQYF.

This clone came up a few times. This chain links TRBV25-1 with TRBJ1-5; TRBD1 is a possible D gene (6 bases). CDR1 and CDR2 (germline): MGHDK, SYGVNS. V was trimmed by 9 bases and J by 1 base, leaving 13 bases between them. CDR3 length equals 14 residues. The CDR3 loop is CASGQLRSNQPQHF. CDR3 in DNA: TGTGCCAGTGGACAGTTACGGAGCAATCAGCCCCAGCATTTT.

This clone showed up just a few times. The rearrangement joins TRBV7-8 to TRBJ1-2; weak D call: TRBD1 (5 bases). CDR1 is SGHVS, CDR2 FQNEAQ, per germline. Trimming removed 3 bases at V and 6 bases at J, with 8 bases between. The CDR3 contains 12 residues. The DNA of the CDR3 is TGTGCCAGCAGCTTGGTAGGGGATGGCTACACCTTC. The encoded protein is CASSLVGDGYTF.

The CDR3 sequence is CASSQPGQGAGYTF. In DNA, the CDR3 is TGTGCCAGCAGTCAACCGGGACAGGGGGCTGGCTACACCTTC. The V gene is TRBV28, the J gene TRBJ1-2, with TRBD1 matching over 12 bases. Germline CDR1 reads MDHEN; CDR2 reads SYDVKM. The CDR3 loop spans 14 amino acids. Unmatched junction bases numbered 5, after V lost 5 bases and J lost 7 bases.

The DNA of the CDR3 is TGTGCCAGCAGTTTAGTAGGGGGCGCGGGCAATCAGCCCCAGCATTTT. Its protein product is CASSLVGGAGNQPQHF. The chain has TRBV28 and TRBJ1-5; 7 nucleotides match TRBD1. In germline, CDR1 is MDHEN, CDR2 SYDVKM. The V gene end was trimmed by 2 bases and the J gene end by 2 bases; junction bases not matched to a gene: 6. The CDR3 runs to 16 residues.

This clone has just one count. This rearrangement joins TRBV18 to TRBJ1-4; the match to TRBD1 covers 10 bases. Germline V gene lookup returns CDR1 KGHSH and CDR2 LQKENI. The V segment lost 0 bases and the J segment 7 bases; nucleotides outside the gene matches: 2. The CDR3 spans 15 residues. The CDR3, as DNA: TGTGCCAGCTCACCACCGGGACAGGGGATTGAAAAACTGTTTTTT. Translated, it gives CASSPPGQGIEKLFF.

The V gene is TRBV7-2, the J gene TRBJ2-7; D is possibly TRBD2 (5 bases). The germline V gene has CDR1 SGHTA and CDR2 FQGNSA. Trimming took 8 bases from V and 6 from J, leaving 17 bases between them. The CDR3 has 13 residues. CDR3 in DNA: TGTGCCAGCGCGGCGGGTGAAGCTCGCGAGCAGTACTTC. It yields the protein CASAAGEAREQYF.

This chain joins TRBV6-5 and TRBJ2-2; 7 bases agree with TRBD1. Germline CDR1 is MNHEY and CDR2 is SVGAGI. The length of the CDR3 is 15 residues. V was clipped by 2 bases and J by 6 bases; unmatched bases: 6. CDR3 bases: TGTGCCAGCAGTTACGACAGGGCAGCTCCCGGGGAGCTGTTTTTT. Protein: CASSYDRAAPGELFF.

The chain has TRBV28 and TRBJ2-1, with 7 bases that match TRBD2. V shed 2 bases and J 2 bases; nucleotides not matched to a gene: 3. CDR1 and CDR2 (germline): MDHEN, SYDVKM. The CDR3 has 15 residues. CDR3 bases: TGTGCCAGCAGTTTACGGGGACTACCCTACAATGAGCAGTTCTTC. This gives the protein CASSLRGLPYNEQFF.

The chain carries TRBV28 and TRBJ2-7; D perhaps matches TRBD1 (5 bases). This CDR3 spans 13 amino acids. Germline lookup yields CDR1 MDHEN and CDR2 SYDVKM. V shed 6 bases and J shed 2 bases, with 11 bases lying between them. The CDR3 DNA sequence: TGTGCCAGCAGGAAGGACATAGCCTACGAGCAGTACTTC. Translated, it gives CASRKDIAYEQYF. The whole variable domain, remainder taken from reference TRBV28 and TRBJ2-7, is DVKVTQSSRYLVKRTGEKVFLECVQDMDHENMFWYRQDPGLGLRLIYFSYDVKMKEKGDIPEGYSVSREKKERFSLILESASTNQTSMYLCASRKDIAYEQYFGPGTRLTVT.

The gene calls are TRBV15 and TRBJ1-1; D is unclear. CDR1 LNHNV and CDR2 YYDKDF come from the germline V gene (reference sequence). V gave up 1 base and J gave up 4 bases, with 10 bases separating them. The CDR3 is 14 residues long. DNA for the CDR3: TGTGCCACCAGCAGAGTTCCAGGATCCACTGAAGCTTTCTTT. It encodes CATSRVPGSTEAFF. Using reference TRBV15 and TRBJ1-1 for the parts outside the CDR3, the full variable domain is DAMVIQNPRYQVTQFGKPVTLSCSQTLNHNVMYWYQQKSSQAPKLLFHYYDKDFNNEADTPDNFQSRRPNTSFCFLDIRSPGLGDTAMYLCATSRVPGSTEAFFGQGTRLTVV.

There are a few counts of this clone. This chain uses TRBV5-6 with TRBJ1-2; possible D gene TRBD1, 6 bases. The CDR3 extends over 15 amino acids. V was shortened by 0 bases and J by 1 base, with 10 bases between the two germline ends. CDR1 is SGHDT, CDR2 YYEEEE, per germline. CDR3: CASSLDREYNYGYTF. Written as DNA, the CDR3 is TGTGCCAGCAGCTTGGACAGGGAGTATAACTATGGCTACACCTTC.

This clone came up a few times. The genes are TRBV6-6 and TRBJ2-7; tentatively, D is TRBD2 (6 bases). V lost 6 bases to trimming and J lost 1 base, with 13 bases between them. Per germline, CDR1 MNHNY and CDR2 SVGAGI (reference sequence). The CDR3 consists of 14 residues. The CDR3 sequence: CASSPDGGSYEQYF. The CDR3 region has the DNA TGTGCCAGCAGCCCCGACGGGGGTTCCTACGAGCAGTACTTC.

This chain uses TRBV18 with TRBJ2-3; TRBD1 matches at 7 bases. This CDR3 contains 15 residues. The germline CDR1 and CDR2 sequences are KGHSH and LQKENI. The junction had 3 bases not matched to a gene; V was cut back by 3 bases and J by 0 bases. Written as DNA, the CDR3 is TGTGCCAGCTCACCGGGACAGCTGAGCACAGATACGCAGTATTTT. This codes for CASSPGQLSTDTQYF.

This chain connects TRBV18 to TRBJ1-4, with no clear D. Germline lookup yields CDR1 KGHSH and CDR2 LQKENI. The CDR3 spans 13 residues. Trimming took off 5 bases at V and 0 bases at J, with 4 bases between the two ends. CDR3 residues: CASSSSTNEKLFF. DNA of the CDR3: TGTGCCAGCTCATCATCAACTAATGAAAAACTGTTTTTT.

In its sample, this clone was seen a few times. The chain has TRBV5-4 and TRBJ2-7; no clear D gene. Germline CDR1 and CDR2: SGHNT and YYREEE (reference sequence). This CDR3 is built from 15 residues. Trimming shortened V by 0 bases and J by 2 bases, and 12 bases separated the two germline ends. CDR3 amino acids: CASSLGPVGPYEQYF. The DNA for the CDR3 is TGTGCCAGCAGCTTGGGGCCGGTTGGGCCCTACGAGCAGTACTTC. Filled out from reference TRBV5-4 and TRBJ2-7, the complete variable domain reads ETGVTQSPTHLIKTRGQQVTLRCSSQSGHNTVSWYQQALGQGPQFIFQYYREEENGRGNFPPRFSGLQFPNYSSELNVNALELDDSALYLCASSLGPVGPYEQYFGPGTRLTVT.

Comment on this clone: Germline is not matched at one junction end, which may reflect a read error. The chain carries TRBV2 and TRBJ1-2; D uncertain. The germline V gene has CDR1 SNHLY and CDR2 FYNNEI. CDR3 length equals 12 residues. The CDR3 loop reads CASSVERVGCTF. CDR3 bases: TGTGCCAGCAGTGTAGAGAGGGTGGGCTGCACCTTC. The whole variable domain, filled in from reference TRBV2 and TRBJ1-2, reads EPEVTQTPSHQVTQMGQEVILRCVPISNHLYFYWYRQILGQKVEFLVSFYNNEISEKSEIFDDQFSVERPDGSNFTLKIRSTKLEDSAMYFCASSVERVGCTFGSGTRLTVV.

The gene calls are TRBV7-8 and TRBJ1-4, with TRBD1 matching 7 bases. Per germline, CDR1 SGHVS and CDR2 FQNEAQ. This CDR3 is built from 17 residues. The J segment lost 0 bases and the V segment lost 6 bases, leaving 10 bases of the junction unmatched. The DNA of the CDR3 is TGTGCCAGCAGGCTGTGGGGCACAGGGGCAACTAATGAAAAACTGTTTTTT. This translates into CASRLWGTGATNEKLFF. The full variable domain, rest sourced from reference TRBV7-8 and TRBJ1-4, is GAGVSQSPRYKVAKRGQDVALRCDPISGHVSLFWYQQALGQGPEFLTYFQNEAQLDKSGLPSDRFFAERPEGSVSTLKIQRTQQEDSAVYLCASRLWGTGATNEKLFFGSGTQLSVL.

The genes are TRBV5-4 and TRBJ1-1, with 8 bases aligning to TRBD1. This CDR3 has 15 residues. Germline V gene lookup returns CDR1 SGHNT and CDR2 YYREEE (reference sequence). V lost 0 bases to trimming and J lost 3 bases; unmatched junction nucleotides: 4. This CDR3 reads CASSLARGLDTEAFF. The CDR3 DNA reads as TGTGCCAGCAGCTTGGCCAGGGGGCTAGACACTGAAGCTTTCTTT.

J is TRBJ2-7 and V is TRBV29-1; D is unclear. The CDR3 has 12 amino acids. Germline CDR1 reads SQVTM; CDR2 reads ANQGSEA. V was pared by 4 bases and J by 0 bases, with 7 bases between. DNA for the CDR3: TGCAGCGTTGCTGTCGGCTCCTACGAGCAGTACTTC. This gives the protein CSVAVGSYEQYF.

This sequence joins TRBV28 and TRBJ2-7, with TRBD1 identical over 8 bases. The germline gives CDR1 MDHEN, CDR2 SYDVKM. After removal of 5 bases from V and 5 bases from J, the junction contained 8 bases not matched to a gene. The CDR3 length is 14 residues. The CDR3 DNA follows: TGTGCCAGCAGTCTCCCAGGGGGCCGGGACGAGCAGTACTTC. Translated: CASSLPGGRDEQYF.

The chain couples TRBV18 to TRBJ1-3; 7 nucleotides align to TRBD1. J gave up 4 bases and V 6 bases, and 3 bases lay outside the gene matches. Germline lookup yields CDR1 KGHSH and CDR2 LQKENI. The CDR3 is 13 residues long. CDR3 loop: CASSPGQGNTIYF. The CDR3 bases are TGTGCCAGCTCCCCGGGACAGGGAAACACCATATATTTT.

The chain has TRBV7-2 and TRBJ2-1; TRBD2 matches 9 bases. CDR1 and CDR2 from the germline V gene are SGHTA and FQGNSA. The V gene end was trimmed by 6 bases and the J gene end by 9 bases; junction bases not matched to a gene: 12. The CDR3 sequence is 15 residues long. The CDR3 spells CASSPRGAGGPEQFF. CDR3 coding DNA: TGTGCCAGCAGTCCCCGGGGGGCGGGAGGGCCTGAGCAGTTCTTC.

This clone came up once. The chain uses TRBV14 and TRBJ1-3, with D unclear. Trimming pared 0 bases from V and 4 bases from J, leaving 13 bases between. The CDR3 extends over 16 amino acids. Germline V gene sequence: CDR1 SGHDN, CDR2 FVKESK. This chain's CDR3 is CASSQDRLITGNTIYF. For the CDR3, the DNA is TGTGCCAGCAGCCAAGATCGACTGATTACGGGAAACACCATATATTTT.

The rearrangement links TRBV18 to TRBJ1-2, with 9 bases identical to TRBD1. This CDR3 comprises 13 residues. The J segment lost 12 bases and the V segment lost 4 bases, leaving 9 bases of the junction unmatched. Germline-derived CDR1 and CDR2 are KGHSH and LQKENI. This CDR3 reads CASSQGQGPEDTF. The CDR3 DNA reads as TGTGCCAGCTCACAAGGACAGGGGCCTGAAGACACCTTC.